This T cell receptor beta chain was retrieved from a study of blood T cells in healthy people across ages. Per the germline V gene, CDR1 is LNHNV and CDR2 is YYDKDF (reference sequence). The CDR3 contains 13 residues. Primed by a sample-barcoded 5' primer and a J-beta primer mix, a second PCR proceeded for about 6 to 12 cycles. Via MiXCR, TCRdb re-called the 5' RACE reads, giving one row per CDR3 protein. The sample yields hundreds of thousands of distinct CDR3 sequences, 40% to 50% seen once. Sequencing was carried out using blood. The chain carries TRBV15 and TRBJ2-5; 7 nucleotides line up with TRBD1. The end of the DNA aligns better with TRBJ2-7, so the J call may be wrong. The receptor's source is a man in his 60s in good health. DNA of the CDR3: TGTGCCACCAGCAGACACAGGGGCTACGAGCAGTACTTC. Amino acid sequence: CATSRHRGYEQYF.